A selection of T cell receptor beta chains follows, all from one sample in a study of CD8+ T cells in alopecia areata. Profiling relied on immunoSEQ multiplex PCR, and the TCRdb table lists in-frame clones only, not all of them. The profile covers 150,000 to 200,000 clones, with just over 65% appearing a single time and over 9.5% taken by the ten largest. The sample here was CD8+ T cells sorted from blood, taken at week 0. The receptors here all came from a human donor with alopecia areata. The CDR3 runs from the conserved cysteine through the conserved F or W. Fields, in order: J gene, D gene, V gene, clone size, CDR3 DNA, CDR3 protein. D genes are given only for firm matches. Size is stated for part of the rows, as once, few or many counts, or as a class when the clone is expanded.

j_gene: TRBJ2-7; d_gene: TRBD1; v_gene: TRBV28; abundance: -; CDR3nt: TGTGCCAGCGAACAAGGGACAGGGAGGGGCTACGAGCAGTACTTC; CDR3aa: CASEQGTGRGYEQYF
j_gene: TRBJ1-2; d_gene: -; v_gene: TRBV2; abundance: -; CDR3nt: TGTGCCAGCAGTGAGAGTAGGGAAGGCTATGGCTACACCTTC; CDR3aa: CASSESREGYGYTF
j_gene: TRBJ1-2; d_gene: -; v_gene: TRBV27; abundance: -; CDR3nt: TGTGCCAGCAGTTTTATGGTTGGGCAGCCGCTCTATGGCTACACCTTC; CDR3aa: CASSFMVGQPLYGYTF
j_gene: TRBJ1-1; d_gene: -; v_gene: TRBV4-1; abundance: -; CDR3nt: TGCGCCAGCAGCCAAGTTTTGGGGGGCATTGAAGCTTTCTTT; CDR3aa: CASSQVLGGIEAFF
j_gene: TRBJ1-2; d_gene: -; v_gene: TRBV27; abundance: -; CDR3nt: TGTGCCAGCAGACACGGTCATGGCTACACCTTC; CDR3aa: CASRHGHGYTF
j_gene: TRBJ2-7; d_gene: -; v_gene: TRBV30; abundance: -; CDR3nt: TGTGCCGGGCTGGGGGCACGGAGGGAGCAGTACTTC; CDR3aa: CAGLGARREQYF
j_gene: TRBJ1-1; d_gene: -; v_gene: TRBV5-6; abundance: -; CDR3nt: TGTGCCAGCAGCTTGGTGGGGGACCTGAACACTGAAGCTTTCTTT; CDR3aa: CASSLVGDLNTEAFF
j_gene: TRBJ2-6; d_gene: -; v_gene: TRBV27; abundance: -; CDR3nt: TGTGCCAGCAAGATCACAGCAACCTCTGGGGCCAACGTCCTGACTTTC; CDR3aa: CASKITATSGANVLTF
j_gene: TRBJ2-5; d_gene: TRBD1; v_gene: TRBV5-6; abundance: -; CDR3nt: TGTGCCAGCAGCTTATCACAGGGGCGAGAGACCCAGTACTTC; CDR3aa: CASSLSQGRETQYF
j_gene: TRBJ1-1; d_gene: TRBD1; v_gene: TRBV13; abundance: -; CDR3nt: TGTGCCAGCAGCTTATTTGGGACAGGCATGAACACTGAAGCTTTCTTT; CDR3aa: CASSLFGTGMNTEAFF
j_gene: TRBJ2-1; d_gene: -; v_gene: TRBV27; abundance: -; CDR3nt: TGTGCCAGCAGTTTATCGAGGGGGGAGTACTACAATGAGCAGTTCTTC; CDR3aa: CASSLSRGEYYNEQFF
j_gene: TRBJ1-2; d_gene: -; v_gene: TRBV29-1; abundance: once; CDR3nt: TGCAGCGTGGCCCTGGACAGCATCATGTATGGCTACACCTTC; CDR3aa: CSVALDSIMYGYTF
j_gene: TRBJ1-5; d_gene: -; v_gene: TRBV6-1; abundance: -; CDR3nt: TGTGCCAGCAGTGACCGGGGAACCAATCAGCCCCAGCATTTT; CDR3aa: CASSDRGTNQPQHF
j_gene: TRBJ2-1; d_gene: -; v_gene: TRBV15; abundance: -; CDR3nt: TGTGCCACCAGCAGGCCCGGGGACAATGAGCAGTTCTTC; CDR3aa: CATSRPGDNEQFF
j_gene: TRBJ2-7; d_gene: -; v_gene: TRBV30; abundance: -; CDR3nt: TGTGCCTGGAGTAGAACTTCGACATACTACGAGCAGTACTTC; CDR3aa: CAWSRTSTYYEQYF
j_gene: TRBJ1-3; d_gene: -; v_gene: TRBV7-9; abundance: -; CDR3nt: TGTGCCAACGATTTTGGAAACACCATATATTTT; CDR3aa: CANDFGNTIYF
j_gene: TRBJ1-2; d_gene: TRBD1; v_gene: TRBV29-1; abundance: -; CDR3nt: TGCAGCGTTAATTTCGGACAGGGCGACTATGGCTACACCTTC; CDR3aa: CSVNFGQGDYGYTF
j_gene: TRBJ1-1; d_gene: -; v_gene: TRBV19; abundance: -; CDR3nt: TGTGCCAGTAGTATGGGGACGGGAATGAACACTGAAGCTTTCTTT; CDR3aa: CASSMGTGMNTEAFF
j_gene: TRBJ2-5; d_gene: -; v_gene: TRBV30; abundance: -; CDR3nt: TGTGCCTGGAGTCCCGACAGACTTCATGAGACCCAGTACTTC; CDR3aa: CAWSPDRLHETQYF
j_gene: TRBJ2-5; d_gene: -; v_gene: TRBV7-9; abundance: -; CDR3nt: TGTGCCAGCAGCGGGGTAAAAGAGACCCAGTACTTC; CDR3aa: CASSGVKETQYF
j_gene: TRBJ2-7; d_gene: -; v_gene: TRBV7-9; abundance: -; CDR3nt: TGTGCCAGCAGCTCCCCCGACCTAGCTTACGAGCAGTACTTC; CDR3aa: CASSSPDLAYEQYF
j_gene: TRBJ1-4; d_gene: TRBD1; v_gene: TRBV14; abundance: -; CDR3nt: TGTGCCAGCAGCCTGACAGGGGGCGAAAAACTGTTTTTT; CDR3aa: CASSLTGGEKLFF
j_gene: TRBJ2-5; d_gene: -; v_gene: TRBV4-2; abundance: -; CDR3nt: TGTGCCAGCAGCCAAGATCTCAACCAAGAGACCCAGTACTTC; CDR3aa: CASSQDLNQETQYF
j_gene: TRBJ2-1; d_gene: -; v_gene: TRBV4-1; abundance: -; CDR3nt: TGCGCCAGCAGCCCCCGAATGGTCATTGAGCAGTTCTTC; CDR3aa: CASSPRMVIEQFF
j_gene: TRBJ2-3; d_gene: -; v_gene: TRBV5-1; abundance: -; CDR3nt: TGCGCCAGCAGCTTGCTACCAGATACGCAGTATTTT; CDR3aa: CASSLLPDTQYF
j_gene: TRBJ2-5; d_gene: TRBD2; v_gene: TRBV5-1; abundance: -; CDR3nt: TGCGCCAGCAGCCCCCGACTAGCTTCAGAGACCCAGTACTTC; CDR3aa: CASSPRLASETQYF
j_gene: TRBJ2-5; d_gene: TRBD2; v_gene: TRBV4-2; abundance: -; CDR3nt: TGTGCCAGCAGCCCCGCCCGGGGGGGCAGAGAGACCCAGTACTTC; CDR3aa: CASSPARGGRETQYF
j_gene: TRBJ2-1; d_gene: -; v_gene: TRBV7-9; abundance: -; CDR3nt: TGTGCCAGCAGCTTAGCCCGGTACAATGAGCAGTTCTTC; CDR3aa: CASSLARYNEQFF
j_gene: TRBJ2-5; d_gene: -; v_gene: TRBV10-3; abundance: -; CDR3nt: TGTGCCATCAGTGACTCGGGGACTGGTGATGGTGAGACCCAGTACTTC; CDR3aa: CAISDSGTGDGETQYF
j_gene: TRBJ1-1; d_gene: -; v_gene: TRBV6-5; abundance: -; CDR3nt: TGTGCCAGCAGTTACCAGCACAGGCAGAACACTGAAGCTTTCTTT; CDR3aa: CASSYQHRQNTEAFF
j_gene: TRBJ2-3; d_gene: TRBD2; v_gene: TRBV29-1; abundance: -; CDR3nt: TGCAGCGTTTGTTCTGGGAGGGACACAGATACGCAGTATTTT; CDR3aa: CSVCSGRDTDTQYF
j_gene: TRBJ1-5; d_gene: TRBD1; v_gene: TRBV7-8; abundance: once; CDR3nt: TGTGCCAGCAGCCCTGGGGGACAGGGAAACCAGCCCCAGCATTTT; CDR3aa: CASSPGGQGNQPQHF
j_gene: TRBJ2-5; d_gene: TRBD1; v_gene: TRBV27; abundance: -; CDR3nt: TGTGCCAGCAGTTGGACAGGGGATTTACAAGAGACCCAGTACTTC; CDR3aa: CASSWTGDLQETQYF
j_gene: TRBJ1-1; d_gene: -; v_gene: TRBV10-3; abundance: few; CDR3nt: TGTGCCATCAGGGAGGGGGTAGGGACTGAAGCTTTCTTT; CDR3aa: CAIREGVGTEAFF
j_gene: TRBJ2-1; d_gene: -; v_gene: TRBV25-1; abundance: few; CDR3nt: TGTGCCAGCAGTGAAGGGCAGGGCAACTACAATGAGCAGTTCTTC; CDR3aa: CASSEGQGNYNEQFF
j_gene: TRBJ2-7; d_gene: TRBD1; v_gene: TRBV29-1; abundance: -; CDR3nt: TGCAGCGTTGAAGAGTCAGGGGGCTGGGAGCAGTACTTC; CDR3aa: CSVEESGGWEQYF
j_gene: TRBJ1-1; d_gene: -; v_gene: TRBV29-1; abundance: -; CDR3nt: TGCAGCGTGAGGAGTAGGGGGAGCACTGAAGCTTTCTTT; CDR3aa: CSVRSRGSTEAFF
j_gene: TRBJ1-2; d_gene: TRBD1; v_gene: TRBV13; abundance: once; CDR3nt: TGTGCCAGCAGCCCGAGACAGGGTGGTTACTATGGCTACACCTTC; CDR3aa: CASSPRQGGYYGYTF
j_gene: TRBJ2-3; d_gene: TRBD2; v_gene: TRBV2; abundance: -; CDR3nt: TGTGCCAGCAGTCCGTTAGCGGGGGGGCCCCTCGGTACGCAGTATTTT; CDR3aa: CASSPLAGGPLGTQYF
j_gene: TRBJ2-3; d_gene: TRBD2; v_gene: TRBV27; abundance: -; CDR3nt: TGTGCCAGCAGTTTCCTAGCGGACTATACGCAGTATTTT; CDR3aa: CASSFLADYTQYF
j_gene: TRBJ2-1; d_gene: -; v_gene: TRBV6-5; abundance: -; CDR3nt: TGTGCCAGCAGTAAAAGCCCTTTTGAGTTCTTC; CDR3aa: CASSKSPFEFF
j_gene: TRBJ2-2; d_gene: TRBD1; v_gene: TRBV13; abundance: -; CDR3nt: TGTGCCAGCAGCCCCAGGGGGTCCGGGGAGCTGCTTTTT; CDR3aa: CASSPRGSGELLF
j_gene: TRBJ1-2; d_gene: -; v_gene: TRBV4-1; abundance: -; CDR3nt: TGCGCCAGCAGCCAGGGAAATTCTTATGGCTACACCTTC; CDR3aa: CASSQGNSYGYTF
j_gene: TRBJ1-2; d_gene: -; v_gene: TRBV27; abundance: -; CDR3nt: TGTGCCAGCAGTTCAGAGGGAGGCGGTAACTATGGCTACACCTTC; CDR3aa: CASSSEGGGNYGYTF
j_gene: TRBJ1-5; d_gene: -; v_gene: TRBV19; abundance: -; CDR3nt: TGTGCCAGTAGAGTGGGATATAGCAATCAGCCCCAGCATTTT; CDR3aa: CASRVGYSNQPQHF
j_gene: TRBJ2-5; d_gene: -; v_gene: TRBV9; abundance: -; CDR3nt: TGTGCCAGCAGCGTAGGCGGTAGGGGGACCCAGTACTTC; CDR3aa: CASSVGGRGTQYF